This TCR beta chain is from a study of T-cell reconstitution after alpha-beta-depleted transplantation in children. This CDR3 has 11 amino acids. In this sample, this clonotype turned up a few times. The TCRbeta library was prepared with unique molecular identifiers. A single record per CDR3 protein comes from TCRdb applying MiXCR to the PCR reads. The top ten hold 4.5% to 6% of the sample, which has around 500,000 distinct CDR3 sequences, under 15% seen once. Here the sequenced sample was PBMCs from the stem cell graft donor, taken from the stem cell graft. The sequence was collected from a human donor who donated a stem cell graft to a child with combined immunodeficiency. This chain links TRBV21-1 with TRBJ2-7. TRBV21-1 is a recognized pseudogene. CDR3 DNA: TGTGCCAGCAGCAAAGAGGCCGAGCAGTACTTC. It is translated as CASSKEAEQYF.